Listed below are T cell receptor beta chains from one sample, sequenced in a study of patients and donors after allogeneic stem cell transplantation. TCRdb reanalysed the RT-PCR reads using MiXCR and keeps one entry per CDR3 protein. This sample carries roughly 200,000 distinct CDR3 sequences, over 30% of them seen once, and the ten largest clones take approximately 10%. The sample taken for sequencing was blood, either unsorted or a sorted T cell fraction (not recorded which). Receptor source: a human donor who was either an allogeneic HSCT recipient or a stem cell or donor lymphocyte infusion donor (not recorded which). It is not recorded whose cells these are; they may come from a transplant donor. Both conserved end residues are part of each CDR3. Each record gives: clone size, J gene, V gene, CDR3 protein. Clone sizes are given selectively: once, few, many, or a class where the clone is expanded.

>many|TRBJ1-2|TRBV3-1
CASSQMDRHGYTF
>NA|TRBJ2-1|TRBV4-1
CASSQEGTSGGGNEQFF
>NA|TRBJ2-2|TRBV20-1
CSATYRVTGELFF
>NA|TRBJ2-7|TRBV12-3/TRBV12-4
CASSPPTGTYEQYF
>NA|TRBJ1-5|TRBV20-1
CSARPPAGNQPQHF
>few|TRBJ2-7|TRBV27
CASSSGDRAYEQYF
>NA|TRBJ1-5|TRBV20-1
CSACLGDQPQHF
>few|TRBJ1-1|TRBV20-1
CSAIAGPGDTEAFF
>few|TRBJ1-1|TRBV20-1
CSAGRFRDTEAFF
>few|TRBJ1-1|TRBV20-1
CSARNGLRNTEAFF
>few|TRBJ2-1|TRBV7-2
CASSLKGLAGGRNEQFF
>NA|TRBJ2-2|TRBV4-2
CASSPGQGSGELFF
>NA|TRBJ1-5|TRBV10-3
CAISESLGTGQPQHF
>NA|TRBJ1-1|TRBV7-6
CASSLALETEAFF
>NA|TRBJ1-2|TRBV30
CAWSPAGVAYGYTF
>few|TRBJ1-1|TRBV10-3
CAMTESLNTEAFF
>once|TRBJ2-1|TRBV20-1
CSATSGGPYNEQFF
>NA|TRBJ2-7|TRBV14
CASSQDIEQYF
>few|TRBJ1-6|TRBV6-6
CASSYIFTGSNSPLHF
>few|TRBJ1-6|TRBV20-1
CSAREAGFPLHF
>NA|TRBJ1-3|TRBV19
CASRPRDTENTIYF
>NA|TRBJ1-4|TRBV30
CAWSGGQTEKLFF
>few|TRBJ1-2|TRBV4-3
CASSQVGDRDSYGYTF
>few|TRBJ1-2|TRBV20-1
CSAGDRDPHGYTF
>few|TRBJ1-2|TRBV20-1
CSARSDPDLFVGYTF
>NA|TRBJ1-4|TRBV20-1
CSARRDIPTNEKLFF
>few|TRBJ2-7|TRBV20-1
CSARKGQEYYEQYF
>NA|TRBJ2-7|TRBV5-1
CASSFGSHPEQHF
>NA|TRBJ1-5|TRBV6-6
CASSPGQGAQFSNQPQHF
>few|TRBJ2-3|TRBV4-1
CASSQIRDTQYF
>NA|TRBJ2-7|TRBV20-1
CSARVPYEQYF